This T cell receptor beta chain is drawn from a study of identical twins. General study findings and limits: In cord blood, abundant beta clonotypes had fewer insertions; memory showed no trend.

TCRdb reanalysed the 5' RACE reads using MiXCR and keeps one entry per CDR3 protein. The sample yields about 690,000 distinct CDR3 sequences, around 6.1% seen once. V dropped 1 base and J dropped 3; count of bases not matched to a gene: 4. The CDR3 has 15 amino acids. The germline gives CDR1 SGHRS, CDR2 YFSETQ. This clonotype was detected a few times. The antigen is unknown. This chain uses TRBV5-1 with TRBJ2-1, with 7 bases fitting TRBD2. The source is a man younger than 35 in good health. Input material: naive T cells sorted from blood. The CDR3 DNA is TGCGCCAGCAGCTTGAACGGACTAGGCTACAATGAGCAGTTCTTC. It encodes CASSLNGLGYNEQFF.